This TCR beta chain was observed in a study of CD8+ T cells in alopecia areata. The overall study: Each of the treated patients was given oral tofacitinib, 5 to 10 mg twice daily, for moderate-to-severe alopecia areata.

Study observations and caveats: Sequencing of scalp samples also includes resident alphabeta T cells from normal skin. In lesional scalp, particularly from alopecia totalis/universalis, clonality was higher than in normal scalp.

Comment on this clone: Its cognate antigen is unknown.

As the sequencing template, cDNA was produced by extracting RNA and reverse transcribing it. Some clones are missing from TCRdb's copy, which holds only in-frame ones; the method was immunoSEQ multiplex PCR. This sample has around 140,000 clones, with 87% found just once. From PBMCs, CD4+ and CD8+ T cells were sorted. This specimen consisted of CD8+ T cells sorted from blood, obtained at week 0. This receptor was obtained from a human donor with alopecia areata.

The CDR3 nucleotides read TGCGCCAGCAGCCAAGATCTGCGATTCTCTGGGGCCAACGTCCTGACTTTC. Its translation is CASSQDLRFSGANVLTF. The rearrangement links TRBV4-1 to TRBJ2-6; D gene uncertain. CDR1 is MGHRA and CDR2 is YSYEKL in the germline V gene. The CDR3 is 17 residues long. Trimming pared 0 bases from V and 0 bases from J, leaving 9 bases between.